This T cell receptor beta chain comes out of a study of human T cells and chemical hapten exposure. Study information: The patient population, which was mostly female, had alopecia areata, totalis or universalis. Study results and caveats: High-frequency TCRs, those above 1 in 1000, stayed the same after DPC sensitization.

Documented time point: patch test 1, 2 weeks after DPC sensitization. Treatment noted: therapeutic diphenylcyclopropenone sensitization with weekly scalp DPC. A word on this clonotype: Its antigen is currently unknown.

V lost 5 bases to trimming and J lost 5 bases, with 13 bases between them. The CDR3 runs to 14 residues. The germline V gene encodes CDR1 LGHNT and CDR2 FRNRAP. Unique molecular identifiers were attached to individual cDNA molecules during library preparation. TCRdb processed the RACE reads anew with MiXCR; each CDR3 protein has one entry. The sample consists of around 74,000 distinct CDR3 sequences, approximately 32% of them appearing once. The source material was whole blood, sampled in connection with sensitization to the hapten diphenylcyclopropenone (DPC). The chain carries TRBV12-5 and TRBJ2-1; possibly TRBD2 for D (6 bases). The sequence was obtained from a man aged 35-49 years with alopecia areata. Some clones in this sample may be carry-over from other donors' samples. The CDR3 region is CASGAAGRHNEQFF. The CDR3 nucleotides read TGTGCTAGTGGTGCCGCGGGGAGGCACAATGAGCAGTTCTTC.